The clone carrying this TCR beta chain was seen just once. The CDR3 runs 15 residues. After removal of 5 bases from V and 6 bases from J, the junction contained 5 bases not matched to a gene. Germline V gene data show CDR1 as SGHNT and CDR2 as YENEEA. The sample belongs to a study of T cell changes during pregnancy in multiple sclerosis. Some clones are missing from TCRdb's copy, which holds only in-frame ones; the method was immunoSEQ multiplex PCR. The sample records 40,000 to 55,000 clones, 89% being singletons. The chain uses TRBV11-3 and TRBJ2-1; 12 positions agree with TRBD2. The sequence was collected from a female donor with multiple sclerosis, enrolled in a pregnancy study. The input for sequencing was CD4+ T cells from peripheral blood mononuclear cells, taken after pregnancy. The CDR3 DNA reads TGTGCCAGCAGCACCCTAGCGGGAGGGTTCAATGAGCAGTTCTTC. Protein sequence: CASSTLAGGFNEQFF.